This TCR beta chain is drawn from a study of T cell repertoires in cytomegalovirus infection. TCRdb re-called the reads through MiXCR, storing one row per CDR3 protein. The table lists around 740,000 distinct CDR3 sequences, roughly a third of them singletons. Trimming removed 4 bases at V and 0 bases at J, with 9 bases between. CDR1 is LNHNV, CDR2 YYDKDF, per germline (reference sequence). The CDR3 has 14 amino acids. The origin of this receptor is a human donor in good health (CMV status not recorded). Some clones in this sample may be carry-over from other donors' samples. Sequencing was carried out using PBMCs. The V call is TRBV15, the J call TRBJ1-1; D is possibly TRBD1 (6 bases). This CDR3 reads CATSTGEVNTEAFF. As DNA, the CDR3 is TGTGCCACCAGCACAGGGGAGGTGAACACTGAAGCTTTCTTT.